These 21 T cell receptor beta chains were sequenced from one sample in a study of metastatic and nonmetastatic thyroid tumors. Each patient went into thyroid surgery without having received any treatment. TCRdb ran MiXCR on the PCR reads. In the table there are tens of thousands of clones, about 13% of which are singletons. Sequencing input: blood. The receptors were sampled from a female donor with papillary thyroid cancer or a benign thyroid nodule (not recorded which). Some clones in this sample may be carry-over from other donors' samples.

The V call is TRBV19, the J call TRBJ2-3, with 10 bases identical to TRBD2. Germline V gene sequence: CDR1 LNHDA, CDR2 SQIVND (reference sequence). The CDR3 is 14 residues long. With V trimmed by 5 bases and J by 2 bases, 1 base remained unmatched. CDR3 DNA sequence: TGTGCCAGTAGTGGACTAGCGGTCACAGATACGCAGTATTTT. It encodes CASSGLAVTDTQYF. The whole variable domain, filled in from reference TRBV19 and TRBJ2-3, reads DGGITQSPKYLFRKEGQNVTLSCEQNLNHDAMYWYRQDPGQGLRLIYYSQIVNDFQKGDIAEGYSVSREKKESFPLTVTSAQKNPTAFYLCASSGLAVTDTQYFGPGTRLTVL.

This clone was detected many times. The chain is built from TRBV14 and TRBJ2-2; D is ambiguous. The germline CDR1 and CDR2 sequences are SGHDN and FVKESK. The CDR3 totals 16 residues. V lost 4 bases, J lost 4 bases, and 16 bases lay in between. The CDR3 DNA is TGTGCCAGCAGCCCGATCTCCCTAGGGCGCACCGGGGAGCTGTTTTTT. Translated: CASSPISLGRTGELFF.

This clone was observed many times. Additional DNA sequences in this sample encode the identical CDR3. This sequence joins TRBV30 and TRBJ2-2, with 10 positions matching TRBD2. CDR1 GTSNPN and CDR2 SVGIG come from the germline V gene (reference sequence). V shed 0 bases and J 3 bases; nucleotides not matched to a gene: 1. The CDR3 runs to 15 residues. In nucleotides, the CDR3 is TGTGCCTGGAGTGTCAGCGGGAGGGACACCGGGGAGCTGTTTTTT. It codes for CAWSVSGRDTGELFF. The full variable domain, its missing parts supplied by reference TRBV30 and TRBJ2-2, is SQTIHQWPATLVQPVGSPLSLECTVEGTSNPNLYWYRQAAGRGLQLLFYSVGIGQISSEVPQNLSASRPQDRQFILSSKKLLLSDSGFYLCAWSVSGRDTGELFFGEGSRLTVL.

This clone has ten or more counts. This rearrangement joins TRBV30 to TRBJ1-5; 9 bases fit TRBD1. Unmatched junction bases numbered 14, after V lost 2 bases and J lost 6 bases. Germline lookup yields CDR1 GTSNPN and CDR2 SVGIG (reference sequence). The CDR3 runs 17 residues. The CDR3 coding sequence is TGTGCCTGGAGTTCCGGGACAGGGAACTTAGAGGGTCAGCCCCAGCATTTT. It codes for CAWSSGTGNLEGQPQHF.

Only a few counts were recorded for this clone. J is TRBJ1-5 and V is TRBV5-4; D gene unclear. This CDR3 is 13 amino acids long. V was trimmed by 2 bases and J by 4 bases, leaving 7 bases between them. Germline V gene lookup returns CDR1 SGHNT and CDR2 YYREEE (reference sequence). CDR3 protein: CASSFGGNQPQHF. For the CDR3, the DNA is TGTGCCAGCAGCTTCGGAGGTAATCAGCCCCAGCATTTT.

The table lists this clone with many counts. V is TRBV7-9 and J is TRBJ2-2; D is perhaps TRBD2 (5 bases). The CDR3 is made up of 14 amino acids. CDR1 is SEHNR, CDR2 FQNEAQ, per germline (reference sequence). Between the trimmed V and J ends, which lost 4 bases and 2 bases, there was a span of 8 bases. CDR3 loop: CASSSRGNTGELFF. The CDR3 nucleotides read TGTGCCAGCAGCTCACGGGGAAACACCGGGGAGCTGTTTTTT.

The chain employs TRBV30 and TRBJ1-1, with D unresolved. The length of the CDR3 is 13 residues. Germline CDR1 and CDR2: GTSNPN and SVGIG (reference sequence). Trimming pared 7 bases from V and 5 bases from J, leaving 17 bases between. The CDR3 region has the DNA TGTGCCTCGAGGGATAAGGGTTGGACTGAAGCTTTCTTT. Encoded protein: CASRDKGWTEAFF. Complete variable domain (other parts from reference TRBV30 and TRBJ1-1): SQTIHQWPATLVQPVGSPLSLECTVEGTSNPNLYWYRQAAGRGLQLLFYSVGIGQISSEVPQNLSASRPQDRQFILSSKKLLLSDSGFYLCASRDKGWTEAFFGQGTRLTVV.

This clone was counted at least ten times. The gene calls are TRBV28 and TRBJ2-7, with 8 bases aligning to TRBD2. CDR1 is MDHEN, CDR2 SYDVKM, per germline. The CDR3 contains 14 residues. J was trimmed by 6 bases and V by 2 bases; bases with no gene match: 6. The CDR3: CASSLPGLGGEQYF. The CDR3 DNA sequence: TGTGCCAGCAGTTTACCGGGACTAGGGGGCGAGCAGTACTTC.

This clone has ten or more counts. CDR3 protein: CATSGGVIDGYTF. In DNA, the CDR3 is TGTGCCACCTCAGGGGGCGTGATCGATGGCTACACCTTC. The genes are TRBV15 and TRBJ1-2, with 8 positions matching TRBD1. This CDR3 has 13 residues. The germline gives CDR1 LNHNV, CDR2 YYDKDF (reference sequence). J was trimmed by 6 bases and V by 8 bases; bases with no gene match: 8.

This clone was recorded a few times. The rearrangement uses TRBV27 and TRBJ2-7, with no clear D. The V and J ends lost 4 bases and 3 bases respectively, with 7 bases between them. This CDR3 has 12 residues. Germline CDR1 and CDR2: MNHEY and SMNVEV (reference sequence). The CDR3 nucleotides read TGTGCCAGCAGTTCTATGGTCTACGAGCAGTACTTC. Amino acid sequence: CASSSMVYEQYF.

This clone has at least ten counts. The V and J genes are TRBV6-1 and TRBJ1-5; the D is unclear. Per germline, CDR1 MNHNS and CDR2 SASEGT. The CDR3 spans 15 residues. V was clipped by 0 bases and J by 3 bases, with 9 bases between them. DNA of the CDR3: TGTGCCAGCAGTGAAGCGCTTTCAGACAATCAGCCCCAGCATTTT. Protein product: CASSEALSDNQPQHF.

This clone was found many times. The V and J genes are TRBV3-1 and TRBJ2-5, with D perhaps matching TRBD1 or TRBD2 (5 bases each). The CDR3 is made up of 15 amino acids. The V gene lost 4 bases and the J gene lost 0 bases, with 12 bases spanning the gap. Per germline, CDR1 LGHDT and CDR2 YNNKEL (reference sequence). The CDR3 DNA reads TGTGCCAGCAGCCGATCGGGACCCCACCAAGAGACCCAGTACTTC. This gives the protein CASSRSGPHQETQYF.

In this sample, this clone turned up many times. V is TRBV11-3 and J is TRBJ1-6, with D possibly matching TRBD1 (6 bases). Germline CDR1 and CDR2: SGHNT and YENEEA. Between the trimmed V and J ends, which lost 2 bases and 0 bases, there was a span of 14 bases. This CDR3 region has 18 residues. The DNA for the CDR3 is TGTGCCAGCAGCTTATATGGCAGGGGCCCCTCCTATAATTCACCCCTCCACTTT. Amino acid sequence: CASSLYGRGPSYNSPLHF. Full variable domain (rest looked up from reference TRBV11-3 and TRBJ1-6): EAGVVQSPRYKIIEKKQPVAFWCNPISGHNTLYWYLQNLGQGPELLIRYENEEAVDDSQLPKDRFSAERLKGVDSTLKIQPAELGDSAVYLCASSLYGRGPSYNSPLHFGNGTRLTVT.

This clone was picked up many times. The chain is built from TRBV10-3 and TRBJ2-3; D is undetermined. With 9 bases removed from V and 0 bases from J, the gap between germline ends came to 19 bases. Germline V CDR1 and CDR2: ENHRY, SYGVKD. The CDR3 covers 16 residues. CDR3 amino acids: CAISHQDGTSTDTQYF. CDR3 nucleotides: TGTGCCATTAGTCACCAGGACGGAACTAGCACAGATACGCAGTATTTT.

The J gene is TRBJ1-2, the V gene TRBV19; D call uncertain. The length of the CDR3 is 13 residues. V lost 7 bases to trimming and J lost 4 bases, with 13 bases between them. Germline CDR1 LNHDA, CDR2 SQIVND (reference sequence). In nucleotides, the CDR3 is TGTGCCAGTATTCTCCTCGATCGCTATGGCTACACCTTC. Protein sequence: CASILLDRYGYTF. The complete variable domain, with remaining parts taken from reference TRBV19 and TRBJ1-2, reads DGGITQSPKYLFRKEGQNVTLSCEQNLNHDAMYWYRQDPGQGLRLIYYSQIVNDFQKGDIAEGYSVSREKKESFPLTVTSAQKNPTAFYLCASILLDRYGYTFGSGTRLTVV.

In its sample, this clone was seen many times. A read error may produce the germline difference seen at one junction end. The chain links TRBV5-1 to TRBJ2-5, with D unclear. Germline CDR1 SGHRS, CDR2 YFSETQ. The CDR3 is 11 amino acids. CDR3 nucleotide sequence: TGCGCCAGCAGCTTGGGAGAGACCCAGTGCTTC. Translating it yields CASSLGETQCF.

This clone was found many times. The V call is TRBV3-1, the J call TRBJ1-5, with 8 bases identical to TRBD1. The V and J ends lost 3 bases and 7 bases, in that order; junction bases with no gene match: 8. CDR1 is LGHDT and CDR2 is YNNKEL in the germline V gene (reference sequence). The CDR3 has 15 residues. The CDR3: CASSHGQGWGQPQHF. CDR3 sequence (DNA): TGTGCCAGCAGCCACGGACAGGGCTGGGGGCAGCCCCAGCATTTT.

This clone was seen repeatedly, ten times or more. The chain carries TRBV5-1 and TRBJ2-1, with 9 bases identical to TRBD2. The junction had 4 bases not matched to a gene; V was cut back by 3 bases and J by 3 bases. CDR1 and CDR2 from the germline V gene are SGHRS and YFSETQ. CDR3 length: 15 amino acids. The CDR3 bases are TGCGCCAGCAGCTCCAAAGCGGGAGGCTACAATGAGCAGTTCTTC. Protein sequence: CASSSKAGGYNEQFF.

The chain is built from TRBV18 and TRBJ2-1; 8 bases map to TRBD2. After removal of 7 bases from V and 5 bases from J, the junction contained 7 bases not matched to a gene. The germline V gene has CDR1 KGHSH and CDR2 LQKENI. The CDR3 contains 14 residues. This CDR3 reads CASCQAGAHNEQFF. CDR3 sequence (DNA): TGTGCCAGCTGTCAAGCGGGAGCCCACAATGAGCAGTTCTTC.

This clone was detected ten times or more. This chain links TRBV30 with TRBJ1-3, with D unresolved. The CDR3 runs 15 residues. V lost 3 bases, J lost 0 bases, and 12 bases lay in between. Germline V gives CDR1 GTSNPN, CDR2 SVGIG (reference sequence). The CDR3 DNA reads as TGTGCCTGGAGGGCCCTAGGCCTCTCTGGAAACACCATATATTTT. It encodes CAWRALGLSGNTIYF.

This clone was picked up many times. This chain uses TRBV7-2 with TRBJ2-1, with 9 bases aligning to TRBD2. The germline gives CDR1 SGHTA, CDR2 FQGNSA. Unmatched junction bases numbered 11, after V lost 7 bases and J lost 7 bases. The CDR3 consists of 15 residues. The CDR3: CASTQQAGGGNEQFF. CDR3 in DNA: TGTGCCAGCACGCAACAAGCGGGAGGAGGGAATGAGCAGTTCTTC.